This T cell receptor (beta chain) was found in a study of blood T cell repertoires in COVID-19. Study-level background: Acute-phase and convalescent COVID-19 samples originated in the United States, Italy and Spain. Sample material is recorded as cDNA or gDNA derived from T cells, B-cell-depleted T cells, or PBMCs.

The J segment lost 4 bases and the V segment lost 0 bases, leaving 15 bases of the junction unmatched. Germline V gene lookup returns CDR1 SGHTS and CDR2 YDEGEE. The CDR3 is 19 amino acids. Individuals aged about 18 to 89 years were recruited from 24 US areas. In the original processing: Estimation of nucleated cell counts relied on the amplification of reference gene primers. Clones were read by immunoSEQ multiplex PCR, and TCRdb kept only the in-frame ones, dropping some. D and trimming come from the DNA, and the V and J calls and clone size come from that table. Altogether around 170,000 clones are present, roughly 87% being singletons, with the ten largest covering about 7%.

The clonotype was recovered from a woman in her forties or fifties who had recovered from COVID-19. This chain connects TRBV5-8 to TRBJ2-2, with 7 bases lining up with TRBD1. The sequencing input was PBMCs or T cells enriched from blood (not recorded which). CDR3 in DNA: TGTGCCAGCAGCTTGGCCGACCCACAGGGGCCAGCGGTCACCGGGGAGCTGTTTTTT. Encoded protein: CASSLADPQGPAVTGELFF.